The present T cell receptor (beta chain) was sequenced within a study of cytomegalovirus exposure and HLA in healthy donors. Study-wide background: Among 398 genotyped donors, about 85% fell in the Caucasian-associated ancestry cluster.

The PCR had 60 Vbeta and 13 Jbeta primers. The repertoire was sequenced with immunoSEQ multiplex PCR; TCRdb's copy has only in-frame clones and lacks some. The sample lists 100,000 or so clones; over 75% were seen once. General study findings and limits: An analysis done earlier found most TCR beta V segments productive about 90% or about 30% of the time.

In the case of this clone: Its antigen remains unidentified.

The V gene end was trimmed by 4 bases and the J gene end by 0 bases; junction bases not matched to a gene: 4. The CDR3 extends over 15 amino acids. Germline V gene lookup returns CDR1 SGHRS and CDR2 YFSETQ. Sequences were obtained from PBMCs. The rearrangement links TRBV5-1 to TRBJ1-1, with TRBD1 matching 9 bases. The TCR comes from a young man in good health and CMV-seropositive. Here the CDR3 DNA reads TGCGCCAGCAGCCCGGACAGGGGAATGAACACTGAAGCTTTCTTT. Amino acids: CASSPDRGMNTEAFF. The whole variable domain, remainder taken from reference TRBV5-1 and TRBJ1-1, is KAGVTQTPRYLIKTRGQQVTLSCSPISGHRSVSWYQQTPGQGLQFLFEYFSETQRNKGNFPGRFSGRQFSNSRSEMNVSTLELGDSALYLCASSPDRGMNTEAFFGQGTRLTVV.